The count of the clone carrying this T cell receptor (beta chain) is one. V lost 5 bases to trimming and J lost 2 bases; unmatched junction nucleotides: 8. The germline V gene has CDR1 PRHDT and CDR2 FYEKMQ (reference sequence). The CDR3 is 15 residues long. These data belong to a study of T cell changes during pregnancy in multiple sclerosis. The data were produced by immunoSEQ multiplex PCR, yet TCRdb's version contains in-frame clones alone and is incomplete. The sample holds around 100,000 clones, 94% seen once. Sequencing used peripheral blood, obtained before pregnancy. The receptor comes from a female donor with multiple sclerosis, enrolled in a pregnancy study. The rearrangement links TRBV13 to TRBJ2-5; 7 nucleotides agree with TRBD2. The DNA for the CDR3 is TGTGCCAGCAGCCTCGGACTAGGATTACAAGAGACCCAGTACTTC. Protein sequence: CASSLGLGLQETQYF. Full variable domain (outside the CDR3, taken from reference TRBV13 and TRBJ2-5): AAGVIQSPRHLIKEKRETATLKCYPIPRHDTVYWYQQGPGQDPQFLISFYEKMQSDKGSIPDRFSAQQFSDYHSELNMSSLELGDSALYFCASSLGLGLQETQYFGPGTRLLVL.